The T cell receptor (beta chain) under discussion was sequenced for a study of blood T cell repertoires in COVID-19. The overall study: Donors in the United States, Italy and Spain gave samples during acute or convalescent COVID-19. PBMCs, B-cell-depleted T cells, or T cells were the source of the cDNA or gDNA that made up the material.

V trimming: 5 bases; J trimming: 2 bases; junction bases outside the gene matches: 9. The V gene's germline CDR1 is WSHSY and CDR2 SAAADI. This CDR3 contains 16 residues. Authors' analysis steps: Reference gene primer amplification gave estimated nucleated cell counts. Data came from immunoSEQ multiplex PCR; TCRdb stores just in-frame clones and leaves some out. V and J calls plus clone size are reproduced from that table; the DNA served to infer D and trimming. The sample has some 87,000 clones, about 79% seen once; the top ten hold about a sixth. Material for sequencing was peripheral blood. This sequence originates from a human donor in a cohort sampled during active COVID-19. V usage is TRBV10-2 and J usage is TRBJ2-3, with 8 bases lining up with TRBD1. The CDR3 DNA reads TGCGCCAGCAGTTTGACAGGGGCAGGGGACACAGATACGCAGTATTTT. Amino acid sequence: CASSLTGAGDTDTQYF.